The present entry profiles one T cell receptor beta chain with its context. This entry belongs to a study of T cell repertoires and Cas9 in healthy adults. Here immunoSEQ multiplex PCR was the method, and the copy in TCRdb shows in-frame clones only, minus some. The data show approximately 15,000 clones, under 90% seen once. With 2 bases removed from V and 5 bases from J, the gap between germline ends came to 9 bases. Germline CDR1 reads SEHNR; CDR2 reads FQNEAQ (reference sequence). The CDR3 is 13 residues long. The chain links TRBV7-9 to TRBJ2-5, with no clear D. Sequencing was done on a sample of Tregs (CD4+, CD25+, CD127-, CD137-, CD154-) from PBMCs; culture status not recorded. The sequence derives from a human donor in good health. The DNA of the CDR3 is TGTGCCAGCAGCTTATCTGGTTGGGAGACCCAGTACTTC. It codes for CASSLSGWETQYF.